The T cell receptor (beta chain) described here comes from a study of CD8 T cells in ankylosing spondylitis. General study points: One TCR beta motif, made up of under ten highly homologous variants, appeared characteristic of ankylosing spondylitis blood. Reported data indicate significant enrichment of disease-linked clones within matched ankylosing spondylitis synovial fluid.

Points on this clonotype: No antigen is known for it.

By quantitative 5'-RACE with molecular barcodes, the TCR beta libraries were made. Each CDR3 protein is one row after TCRdb ran MiXCR on the 5' RACE reads. The table includes around 330,000 distinct CDR3 sequences, around a tenth detected once. Germline V lookup: CDR1 DFQATT, CDR2 SNEGSKA (reference sequence). V was shortened by 6 bases and J by 6 bases, with 19 bases between the two germline ends. The CDR3 is made up of 14 amino acids. The sequenced sample was blood, either unsorted or a sorted T cell fraction (not recorded which). V and J are TRBV20-1 and TRBJ2-3; D not certain. The sequence derives from a female donor with ankylosing spondylitis or in good health (not recorded which). CDR3 in DNA: TGCAGTGCACCTGTTCCCCCGACGGGTGATACGCAGTATTTT. This codes for CSAPVPPTGDTQYF.